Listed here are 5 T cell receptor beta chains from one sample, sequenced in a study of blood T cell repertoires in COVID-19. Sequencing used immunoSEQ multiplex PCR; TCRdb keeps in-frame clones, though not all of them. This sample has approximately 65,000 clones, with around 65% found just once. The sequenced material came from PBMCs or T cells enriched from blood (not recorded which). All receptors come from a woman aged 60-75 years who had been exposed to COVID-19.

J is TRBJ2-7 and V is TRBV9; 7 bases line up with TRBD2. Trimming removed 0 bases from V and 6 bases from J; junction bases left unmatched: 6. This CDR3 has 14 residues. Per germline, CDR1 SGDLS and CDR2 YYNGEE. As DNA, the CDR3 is TGTGCCAGCAGCGTAGTGCCGGGAGGAGGCGAGCAGTACTTC. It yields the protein CASSVVPGGGEQYF.

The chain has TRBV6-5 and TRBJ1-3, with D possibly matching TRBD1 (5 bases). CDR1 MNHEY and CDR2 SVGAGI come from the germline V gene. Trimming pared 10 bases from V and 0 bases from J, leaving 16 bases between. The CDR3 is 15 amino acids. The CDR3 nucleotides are TGTGCCACCCTCCGGGCAGGACACTCTGGAAACACCATATATTTT. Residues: CATLRAGHSGNTIYF.

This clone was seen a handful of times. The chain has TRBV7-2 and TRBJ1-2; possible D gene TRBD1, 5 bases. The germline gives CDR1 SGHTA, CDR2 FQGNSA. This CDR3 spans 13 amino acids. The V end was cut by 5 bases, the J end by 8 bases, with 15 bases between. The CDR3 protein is CASSASPGGGYTF. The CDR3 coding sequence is TGTGCCAGCAGCGCCTCTCCCGGGGGGGGCTACACCTTC. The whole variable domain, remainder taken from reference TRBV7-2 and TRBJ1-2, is GAGVSQSPSNKVTEKGKDVELRCDPISGHTALYWYRQSLGQGLEFLIYFQGNSAPDKSGLPSDRFSAERTGGSVSTLTIQRTQQEDSAVYLCASSASPGGGYTFGSGTRLTVV.

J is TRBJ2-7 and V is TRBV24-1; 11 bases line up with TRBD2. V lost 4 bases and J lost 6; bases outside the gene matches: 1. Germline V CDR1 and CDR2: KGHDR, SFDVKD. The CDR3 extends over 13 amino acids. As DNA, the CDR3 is TGTGCCACCAGTGACCTAGCGGGAGGCGAGCAGTACTTC. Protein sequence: CATSDLAGGEQYF.

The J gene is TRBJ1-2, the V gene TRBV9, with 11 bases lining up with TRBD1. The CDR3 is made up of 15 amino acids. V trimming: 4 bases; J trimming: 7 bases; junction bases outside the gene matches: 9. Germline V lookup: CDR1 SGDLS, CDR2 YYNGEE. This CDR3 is CASSSRDRGSRGYTF. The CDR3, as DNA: TGTGCCAGCAGCTCCCGGGACAGGGGGTCCCGTGGCTACACCTTC.